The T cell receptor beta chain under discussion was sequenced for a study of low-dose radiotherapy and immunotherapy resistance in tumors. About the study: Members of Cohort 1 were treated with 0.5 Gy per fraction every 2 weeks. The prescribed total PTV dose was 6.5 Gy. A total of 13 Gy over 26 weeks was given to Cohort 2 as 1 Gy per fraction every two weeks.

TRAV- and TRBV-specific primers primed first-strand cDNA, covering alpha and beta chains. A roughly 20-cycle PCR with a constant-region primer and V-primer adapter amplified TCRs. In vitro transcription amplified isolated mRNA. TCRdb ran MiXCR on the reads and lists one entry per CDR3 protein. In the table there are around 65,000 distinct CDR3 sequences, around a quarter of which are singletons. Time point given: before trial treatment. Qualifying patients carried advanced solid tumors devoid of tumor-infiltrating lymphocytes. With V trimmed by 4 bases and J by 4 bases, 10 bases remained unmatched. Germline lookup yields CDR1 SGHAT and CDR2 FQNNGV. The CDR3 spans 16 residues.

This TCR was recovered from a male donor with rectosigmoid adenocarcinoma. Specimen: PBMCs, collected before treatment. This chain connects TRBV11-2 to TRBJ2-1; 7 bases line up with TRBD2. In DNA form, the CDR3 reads TGTGCCAGCAGCTCCACTCAGGGAGCGGGGTACAATGAGCAGTTCTTC. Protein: CASSSTQGAGYNEQFF.